This entry lists 32 T cell receptor beta chains sequenced from one sample in a study of OX40 agonist ivuxolimab in advanced cancers. Sequencing was performed with immunoSEQ multiplex PCR; in TCRdb, only in-frame clones are kept and a portion is missing. The sample lists about 70,000 clones, roughly nine tenths occurring once. This sample comprised CD4+ or CD8+ T cells sorted from blood, obtained in a trial of the OX40 agonist ivuxolimab. These receptors originate from an adult with an advanced solid tumor such as melanoma, head and neck, liver or kidney cancer.

The V gene is TRBV30, the J gene TRBJ1-2; possibly TRBD1 for D (5 bases). V was trimmed by 0 bases and J by 2 bases, leaving 10 bases between them. The length of the CDR3 is 14 residues. Germline lookup yields CDR1 GTSNPN and CDR2 SVGIG (reference sequence). The CDR3 sequence: CAWSVLTGNYGYTF. The CDR3 DNA reads TGTGCCTGGAGTGTACTAACAGGAAACTATGGCTACACCTTC.

The chain uses TRBV28 and TRBJ1-5, with D tentatively TRBD1 (5 bases). CDR1 and CDR2 from the germline V gene are MDHEN and SYDVKM. The CDR3 sequence is 13 residues long. Trimming took 8 bases from V and 3 from J, leaving 11 bases between them. CDR3 protein: CASLQAINQPQHF. The CDR3 DNA reads as TGTGCCAGCCTACAGGCGATCAATCAGCCCCAGCATTTT.

This clone appeared a single time. The chain is built from TRBV5-5 and TRBJ1-2; no definite D call. The germline V gene has CDR1 SGHKS and CDR2 YYEKEE (reference sequence). The CDR3 is made up of 13 amino acids. V was clipped by 6 bases and J by 4 bases, with 13 bases between them. CDR3 region: CASNPTGGYGYTF. The CDR3 bases are TGTGCCAGCAACCCGACGGGTGGCTATGGCTACACCTTC.

This clone was counted once. The gene calls are TRBV6-1 and TRBJ1-2; 9 bases line up with TRBD1. V lost 2 bases, J lost 2 bases, and 3 bases stayed unmatched. The germline CDR1 and CDR2 sequences are MNHNS and SASEGT. The CDR3 spans 15 residues. The CDR3 DNA reads TGTGCCAGCAGTGAAACCGGGACAGGGAACTATGGCTACACCTTC. It yields the protein CASSETGTGNYGYTF.

V usage is TRBV5-1 and J usage is TRBJ2-2; D is possibly TRBD1 (5 bases). The V end was cut by 0 bases, the J end by 6 bases, with 6 bases between. The CDR3 runs 13 residues. CDR1 is SGHRS and CDR2 is YFSETQ in the germline V gene. Written as DNA, the CDR3 is TGCGCCAGCAGCTTGGAGGGGCCCGGGGAGCTGTTTTTT. It codes for CASSLEGPGELFF.

In its sample, this clone was seen once. The gene calls are TRBV19 and TRBJ2-2; 12 bases align to TRBD1. In germline, CDR1 is LNHDA, CDR2 SQIVND (reference sequence). V shed 6 bases, J shed 9 bases, and the junction held 8 bases outside the gene matches. This CDR3 comprises 15 residues. The CDR3 loop reads CASRVPGQGAWELFF. The CDR3 DNA is TGTGCCAGTAGGGTCCCGGGACAGGGGGCCTGGGAGCTGTTTTTT. The variable domain in full, with the rest retrieved from reference TRBV19 and TRBJ2-2, is DGGITQSPKYLFRKEGQNVTLSCEQNLNHDAMYWYRQDPGQGLRLIYYSQIVNDFQKGDIAEGYSVSREKKESFPLTVTSAQKNPTAFYLCASRVPGQGAWELFFGEGSRLTVL.

J is TRBJ2-7 and V is TRBV6-1; 9 bases agree with TRBD1. The CDR3 is 14 residues long. Per the germline V gene, CDR1 is MNHNS and CDR2 is SASEGT. Losses at the gene ends were 4 bases for V and 2 bases for J; bases not matched to a gene: 3. The CDR3: CASSVRQGAYEQYF. DNA of the CDR3: TGTGCCAGCAGTGTTAGACAGGGGGCCTACGAGCAGTACTTC.

V usage is TRBV5-1 and J usage is TRBJ1-1, with 10 bases lining up with TRBD1. This CDR3 has 15 amino acids. With V trimmed by 0 bases and J by 7 bases, 6 bases remained unmatched. Germline CDR1 and CDR2: SGHRS and YFSETQ. CDR3 coding DNA: TGCGCCAGCAGCTTGGCGGGACAGGGGTTTATTGAAGCTTTCTTT. This codes for CASSLAGQGFIEAFF.

The J gene is TRBJ1-4, the V gene TRBV27, with D possibly matching TRBD1 (5 bases). The V gene's germline CDR1 is MNHEY and CDR2 SMNVEV (reference sequence). Trimming cost V 8 bases and J 14 bases, with 21 bases left between them. The CDR3 has 13 amino acids. For the CDR3, the DNA is TGTGCCAGCCGAACACCGGGGGGGAAATTGCTGTTTTTT. Its protein is CASRTPGGKLLFF.

This clone showed up just a few times. The V gene is TRBV18, the J gene TRBJ1-2, with 9 bases matching TRBD1. V lost 3 bases, J lost 3 bases, and 5 bases stayed unmatched. Germline values: CDR1 KGHSH, CDR2 LQKENI. CDR3 length: 15 residues. The CDR3 DNA reads TGTGCCAGCTCACCCCGGGACAGGGCAGACTATGGCTACACCTTC. Encoded protein: CASSPRDRADYGYTF.

The chain couples TRBV2 to TRBJ1-1; possible D gene TRBD1, 5 bases. V lost 5 bases to trimming and J lost 1 base, with 11 bases between them. This CDR3 is 14 amino acids long. CDR1 SNHLY and CDR2 FYNNEI come from the germline V gene. In DNA form, the CDR3 reads TGTGCCAGCAGTTTTAGTGACAGGAACACTGAAGCTTTCTTT. Translating gives CASSFSDRNTEAFF. The variable domain in full, completed from reference TRBV2 and TRBJ1-1, reads EPEVTQTPSHQVTQMGQEVILRCVPISNHLYFYWYRQILGQKVEFLVSFYNNEISEKSEIFDDQFSVERPDGSNFTLKIRSTKLEDSAMYFCASSFSDRNTEAFFGQGTRLTVV.

The chain couples TRBV4-1 to TRBJ1-2; TRBD1 matches at 7 bases. Trimming at V came to 0 bases and at J to 2 bases, leaving 9 bases not matched to a gene. The CDR3 extends over 17 amino acids. Looked up from germline, CDR1 is MGHRA and CDR2 is YSYEKL. CDR3 loop: CASSQDALTGKNYGYTF. For the CDR3, the DNA is TGCGCCAGCAGCCAAGATGCCCTGACAGGGAAGAACTATGGCTACACCTTC.

This chain joins TRBV5-4 and TRBJ1-2, with TRBD1 matching 8 bases. CDR1 is SGHNT and CDR2 is YYREEE in the germline V gene (reference sequence). Trimming at V came to 7 bases and at J to 8 bases, leaving 13 bases not matched to a gene. The CDR3 runs to 14 residues. The CDR3: CASRTSSTGEGYTF. The CDR3 DNA reads as TGTGCCAGCCGAACGTCATCGACAGGGGAAGGCTACACCTTC.

V gene TRBV30 combines with J gene TRBJ1-5, with D unresolved. The V gene lost 4 bases and the J gene lost 2 bases, with 12 bases spanning the gap. CDR3 length equals 14 residues. Germline CDR1 and CDR2: GTSNPN and SVGIG (reference sequence). The CDR3 loop is CAWNKGLGNQPQHF. CDR3 DNA: TGTGCCTGGAACAAAGGGTTGGGCAATCAGCCCCAGCATTTT.

This clone was seen just once. This chain connects TRBV2 to TRBJ2-7, with 7 bases fitting TRBD1. The CDR3 covers 14 residues. Looked up from germline, CDR1 is SNHLY and CDR2 is FYNNEI. Trimming removed 6 bases from V and 0 bases from J; junction bases left unmatched: 5. CDR3 region: CASRRDSGSYEQYF. CDR3 coding DNA: TGTGCCAGCAGGAGGGACAGTGGCTCCTACGAGCAGTACTTC.

The V gene is TRBV30, the J gene TRBJ2-7; 8 nucleotides align to TRBD2. CDR3 length: 14 residues. The trim removed 2 bases at V and 1 base at J, leaving 4 bases unmatched. CDR1 is GTSNPN and CDR2 is SVGIG in the germline V gene (reference sequence). The CDR3 region has the DNA TGTGCCTGGAGTATCGGGGGGGCTTCCTACGAGCAGTACTTC. Residues: CAWSIGGASYEQYF.

J is TRBJ1-1 and V is TRBV18; D unclear. In germline, CDR1 is KGHSH, CDR2 LQKENI. Trimming shortened V by 2 bases and J by 0 bases, and 7 bases separated the two germline ends. This CDR3 contains 14 residues. CDR3 residues: CASSPNILNTEAFF. The CDR3 DNA follows: TGTGCCAGCTCACCAAACATTTTGAACACTGAAGCTTTCTTT.

V is TRBV18 and J is TRBJ2-2; 12 positions match TRBD2. The germline CDR1 and CDR2 sequences are KGHSH and LQKENI. The CDR3 is 19 amino acids. Trimming at V came to 3 bases and at J to 3 bases, leaving 11 bases not matched to a gene. Written as DNA, the CDR3 is TGTGCCAGCTCACCGAGGATGACTAGCGGGGGTGTATACACCGGGGAGCTGTTTTTT. This gives the protein CASSPRMTSGGVYTGELFF.

This chain connects TRBV5-4 to TRBJ2-1; 10 bases are shared with TRBD1. CDR1 SGHNT and CDR2 YYREEE come from the germline V gene (reference sequence). This CDR3 has 15 residues. Losses at the gene ends were 4 bases for V and 2 bases for J; bases not matched to a gene: 3. The CDR3: CASSIGQGAYNEQFF. The CDR3 DNA reads TGTGCCAGCAGCATTGGACAGGGGGCCTACAATGAGCAGTTCTTC.

The chain links TRBV29-1 to TRBJ1-1, with D perhaps TRBD1 (5 bases). The CDR3 contains 14 residues. Trimming removed 5 bases at V and 4 bases at J, with 17 bases between. The V gene's germline CDR1 is SQVTM and CDR2 ANQGSEA. The CDR3 sequence: CSVRSGGWGTEAFF. Here the CDR3 DNA reads TGCAGCGTTCGCTCCGGGGGGTGGGGCACTGAAGCTTTCTTT.

The chain is built from TRBV6-5 and TRBJ2-3; D remains unclear. Germline CDR1 is MNHEY and CDR2 is SVGAGI. Trimming stripped 4 bases from V and 14 bases from J, with 13 bases between. The CDR3 has 11 residues. The DNA for the CDR3 is TGTGCCAGCAGTTCGTCGGCTAGGTCGTATTTT. As protein: CASSSSARSYF.

The chain links TRBV5-1 to TRBJ2-6, with D perhaps being TRBD1 or TRBD2 (5 bases each). With 1 base removed from V and 0 bases from J, the gap between germline ends came to 8 bases. In germline, CDR1 is SGHRS, CDR2 YFSETQ. The CDR3 runs 16 residues. The CDR3 nucleotides are TGCGCCAGCAGCTTGCCAGGGAGCTCTGGGGCCAACGTCCTGACTTTC. Translation gives CASSLPGSSGANVLTF.

This clone was detected once. Other DNA sequences within the sample encode an identical CDR3. The chain combines TRBV5-5 with TRBJ2-2, with D maybe TRBD2 (6 bases). Between the trimmed V and J ends, which lost 2 bases and 4 bases, there was a span of 9 bases. In germline, CDR1 is SGHKS, CDR2 YYEKEE (reference sequence). The CDR3 sequence is 14 residues long. The CDR3 protein is CASSLLASTGELFF. The CDR3, as DNA: TGTGCCAGCAGCTTACTAGCAAGCACCGGGGAGCTGTTTTTT.

The V and J genes are TRBV10-3 and TRBJ2-1; 9 bases line up with TRBD1. The J segment lost 8 bases and the V segment lost 6 bases, leaving 17 bases of the junction unmatched. This CDR3 contains 17 residues. Germline V gene data show CDR1 as ENHRY and CDR2 as SYGVKD. This chain's CDR3 is CAIRHNRGQGLADEQFF. CDR3 in DNA: TGTGCCATCAGACATAACCGAGGACAGGGGCTAGCGGATGAGCAGTTCTTC.

This clone is a singleton in its sample. V gene TRBV4-1 combines with J gene TRBJ2-1; D is uncertain. V lost 3 bases and J 7 bases, leaving 7 bases between the germline ends. Germline CDR1 MGHRA, CDR2 YSYEKL. The CDR3 contains 12 residues. The CDR3 DNA follows: TGCGCCAGCAGCCACGGAATGAATGAGCAGTTCTTC. This translates into CASSHGMNEQFF.

Worth noting for this clone: Mismatch with germline at one junction end may stem from a read error. The chain links TRBV19 to TRBJ1-1; D possibly corresponds to TRBD1 (5 bases). Germline CDR1 LNHDA, CDR2 SQIVND (reference sequence). The CDR3 consists of 14 residues. The CDR3 loop is CASSIAIRGTEVFF. CDR3 bases: TGTGCCAGTAGTATAGCCATCCGGGGCACTGAAGTTTTCTTT.

The J gene is TRBJ1-2, the V gene TRBV2; D perhaps matches TRBD1 (5 bases). The CDR3 extends over 15 amino acids. Germline V gene data show CDR1 as SNHLY and CDR2 as FYNNEI. The V end was cut by 2 bases, the J end by 7 bases, with 17 bases between. The CDR3 region is CASSESGRVAGGYTF. Here the CDR3 DNA reads TGTGCCAGCAGTGAATCCGGCAGGGTTGCTGGTGGCTACACCTTC.

The chain has TRBV19 and TRBJ1-5, with 8 bases fitting TRBD1. The CDR3 consists of 16 residues. Germline V gene sequence: CDR1 LNHDA, CDR2 SQIVND (reference sequence). V was pared by 3 bases and J by 4 bases, with 8 bases of the junction left unmatched. Written as DNA, the CDR3 is TGTGCCAGTAGTATGACGTTCCAGGGGGCGAATCAGCCCCAGCATTTT. Its protein product is CASSMTFQGANQPQHF.

The chain links TRBV11-2 to TRBJ2-2; TRBD1 matches at 8 bases. J gave up 5 bases and V 3 bases, and 2 bases lay outside the gene matches. Germline V gene data show CDR1 as SGHAT and CDR2 as FQNNGV. The CDR3 spans 14 residues. Written as DNA, the CDR3 is TGTGCCAGCAGCTTTAACAGGGGGACCGGGGAGCTGTTTTTT. Its protein is CASSFNRGTGELFF.

The chain has TRBV19 and TRBJ1-2; D remains unclear. This CDR3 comprises 17 residues. The germline V gene has CDR1 LNHDA and CDR2 SQIVND (reference sequence). V lost 4 bases to trimming and J lost 0 bases, with 18 bases between them. The CDR3, as DNA: TGTGCCAGTAGTACCCGGAGTGGACGGTACACTAACTATGGCTACACCTTC. This sequence encodes CASSTRSGRYTNYGYTF. Full variable domain (rest looked up from reference TRBV19 and TRBJ1-2): DGGITQSPKYLFRKEGQNVTLSCEQNLNHDAMYWYRQDPGQGLRLIYYSQIVNDFQKGDIAEGYSVSREKKESFPLTVTSAQKNPTAFYLCASSTRSGRYTNYGYTFGSGTRLTVV.

The chain recombines TRBV7-2 with TRBJ2-1; 9 positions agree with TRBD2. V gave up 1 base and J gave up 4 bases; unmatched junction bases: 5. The CDR3 consists of 16 residues. Germline CDR1 reads SGHTA; CDR2 reads FQGNSA. CDR3 DNA sequence: TGTGCCAGCAGCTTAGAGGTTAGCGGGGGTTACAATGAGCAGTTCTTC. Translated, it gives CASSLEVSGGYNEQFF.

The chain joins TRBV7-2 to TRBJ2-3; D remains ambiguous. This CDR3 has 12 amino acids. CDR1 is SGHTA, CDR2 FQGNSA, per germline. Trimming removed 5 bases at V and 6 bases at J, with 9 bases between. The CDR3 nucleotides are TGTGCCAGCAGCGCGACGAGCGATACGCAGTATTTT. This gives the protein CASSATSDTQYF.